The clone carrying this T cell receptor beta chain has more than one count but fewer than ten. This specimen belongs to a study of T-cell memory formation after mild COVID-19. TCRdb re-called the 5' RACE reads through MiXCR, storing one row per CDR3 protein. The table lists hundreds of thousands of distinct CDR3 sequences, roughly 18% of them singletons. This CDR3 has 13 amino acids. The V gene lost 5 bases and the J gene lost 0 bases, with 10 bases spanning the gap. Germline V lookup: CDR1 DFQATT, CDR2 SNEGSKA (reference sequence). The J gene is TRBJ1-1, the V gene TRBV20-1; D not certain. The receptor was isolated from an adult woman who had mild COVID-19 (a few samples of this study predate the infection). Cell type and time point are not known. Sequenced input: PBMCs or a T cell subset sorted from them (not recorded which). CDR3 DNA sequence: TGCAGTGCTGGACGACGGGTGAACACTGAAGCTTTCTTT. This codes for CSAGRRVNTEAFF.